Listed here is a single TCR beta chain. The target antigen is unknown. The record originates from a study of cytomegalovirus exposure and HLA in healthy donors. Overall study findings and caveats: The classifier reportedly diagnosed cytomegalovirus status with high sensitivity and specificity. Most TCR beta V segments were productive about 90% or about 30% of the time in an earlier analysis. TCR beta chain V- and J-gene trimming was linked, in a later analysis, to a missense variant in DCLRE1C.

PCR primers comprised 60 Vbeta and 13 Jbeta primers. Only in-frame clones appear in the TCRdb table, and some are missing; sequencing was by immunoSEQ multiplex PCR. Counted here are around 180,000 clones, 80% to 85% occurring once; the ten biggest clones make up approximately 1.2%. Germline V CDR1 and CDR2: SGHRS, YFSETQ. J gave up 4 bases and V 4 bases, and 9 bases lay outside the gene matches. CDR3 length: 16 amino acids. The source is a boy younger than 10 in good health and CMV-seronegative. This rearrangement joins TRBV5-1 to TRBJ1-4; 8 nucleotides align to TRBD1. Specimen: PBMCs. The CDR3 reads CASSPGGARLNEKLFF. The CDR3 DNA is TGCGCCAGCAGCCCAGGGGGCGCTCGCCTTAATGAAAAACTGTTTTTT.